This T cell receptor beta chain was found in a study of metastatic and nonmetastatic thyroid tumors. Each patient came to thyroid surgery without any prior treatment (of any kind). This clone occurred many times. Deletions cut 0 bases from V and 8 bases from J, with 16 bases between. In germline, CDR1 is KGHSH, CDR2 LQKENI. CDR3 length: 16 residues. As handled by the study authors: Researchers built a distant-metastasis classifier for papillary thyroid cancer that drew on CDR3 differences across clinicopathological groups. TCRdb re-analyzed the PCR reads using MiXCR. The V and J calls follow TCRdb's processing rather than the paper's. The sample records about 59,000 clones, around 15% being singletons.

The sequenced sample consisted of blood. This TCR came from a male donor with papillary thyroid cancer or a benign thyroid nodule (not recorded which). Some clones in this sample may be carry-over from other donors' samples. This chain uses TRBV18 with TRBJ1-4; no reliable D call. The CDR3 DNA is TGTGCCAGCTCACCACCGGACTCTCCCACGGGGGAAAAACTGTTTTTT. It yields the protein CASSPPDSPTGEKLFF.